What follows are 22 T cell receptor beta chains derived from one specimen sequenced in a study of blood T cell repertoires in COVID-19. Using immunoSEQ multiplex PCR, the repertoire was profiled, and TCRdb retains in-frame clones only, with some absent. The repertoire has approximately 94,000 clones, around four fifths of them found once; the top ten carry roughly 13%. Sequencing was performed on peripheral blood. These receptors all stem from a middle-aged man with active or convalescent COVID-19.

This clone came up a few times. The V gene is TRBV5-5, the J gene TRBJ2-1; TRBD2 matches 7 bases. This CDR3 is built from 13 residues. V lost 2 bases and J lost 9; bases outside the gene matches: 5. Germline assignment: CDR1 SGHKS and CDR2 YYEKEE (reference sequence). In nucleotides, the CDR3 is TGTGCCAGCAGCTTTTTAGCGGGTTCTGAGCAGTTCTTC. Encoded protein: CASSFLAGSEQFF.

In this sample, this clone turned up a few times. The J gene is TRBJ1-4, the V gene TRBV10-1; D is possibly TRBD1 (6 bases). Germline CDR1 is WNHNN and CDR2 is SYGVQD (reference sequence). With 4 bases removed from V and 2 bases from J, the gap between germline ends came to 8 bases. This CDR3 is 14 amino acids long. CDR3 nucleotides: TGCGCCAGCAGTGCAGGGGCTACTAATGAAAAACTGTTTTTT. Its protein product is CASSAGATNEKLFF.

CDR3 nucleotide sequence: TGTGCCAGCAGCTTGGAAGGAGGGGCAGCAAATCAGCCCCAGCATTTT. Protein: CASSLEGGAANQPQHF. The chain recombines TRBV5-8 with TRBJ1-5; tentative D call: TRBD1 (5 bases). Germline V gene sequence: CDR1 SGHTS, CDR2 YDEGEE. The CDR3 sequence is 16 residues long. The germline V and J ends were trimmed by 0 bases and 4 bases, with 14 bases remaining between them. The full variable domain, its missing parts supplied by reference TRBV5-8 and TRBJ1-5, is EAGVTQSPTHLIKTRGQQATLRCSPISGHTSVYWYQQALGLGLQFLLWYDEGEERNRGNFPPRFSGRQFPNYSSELNVNALELEDSALYLCASSLEGGAANQPQHFGDGTRLSIL.

V gene TRBV27 combines with J gene TRBJ1-5; no clear D. This CDR3 has 14 residues. Between the trimmed V and J ends, which lost 2 bases and 3 bases, there was a span of 8 bases. The germline CDR1 and CDR2 sequences are MNHEY and SMNVEV (reference sequence). CDR3 loop: CASSLEGVNQPQHF. The CDR3 nucleotides read TGTGCCAGCAGTTTAGAGGGAGTCAATCAGCCCCAGCATTTT.

V is TRBV11-3 and J is TRBJ2-7; a weak D match, TRBD2 (5 bases). CDR3 size: 15 residues. Trimming pared 5 bases from V and 1 base from J, leaving 15 bases between. Germline lookup yields CDR1 SGHNT and CDR2 YENEEA. CDR3 in amino acids: CASSQRTGTSYEQYF. CDR3 bases: TGTGCCAGCAGCCAGCGGACGGGAACATCCTACGAGCAGTACTTC.

V and J are TRBV3-1 (or the pseudogene TRBV3-2) and TRBJ2-7; 11 nucleotides agree with TRBD2. The CDR3 totals 16 residues. Germline CDR1 is LGHDT and CDR2 is YNNKEL (reference sequence). The junction had 8 bases not matched to a gene; V was cut back by 0 bases and J by 7 bases. CDR3 sequence (DNA): TGTGCCAGCAGCCAAGACTGGGCTAGCGGGAGGTCGGAGCAGTACTTC. Amino acid sequence: CASSQDWASGRSEQYF.

Turning to this clone: Other DNA sequences in this sample translate to the same CDR3. This chain links TRBV6-5 with TRBJ1-5; 7 nucleotides match TRBD1. CDR1 is MNHEY and CDR2 is SVGAGI in the germline V gene. There are 15 residues in the CDR3. V trimming: 0 bases; J trimming: 7 bases; junction bases outside the gene matches: 6. CDR3 loop: CASSYSRGHGQPQHF. CDR3 in DNA: TGTGCCAGCAGTTACTCAAGGGGGCATGGGCAGCCCCAGCATTTT.

This clone was detected only a few times. The chain recombines TRBV10-2 with TRBJ2-7, with TRBD2 matching over 9 bases. CDR1 is WSHSY and CDR2 is SAAADI in the germline V gene. After removal of 4 bases from V and 4 bases from J, the junction contained 8 bases not matched to a gene. The CDR3 runs to 15 residues. CDR3 residues: CASSAPGLAAYEQYF. CDR3 nucleotide sequence: TGCGCCAGCAGTGCTCCGGGACTAGCAGCGTACGAGCAGTACTTC.

This clone has a handful of counts. The chain combines TRBV27 with TRBJ1-5; TRBD1 matches at 7 bases. Germline V CDR1 and CDR2: MNHEY, SMNVEV (reference sequence). The V gene end was trimmed by 2 bases and the J gene end by 7 bases; junction bases not matched to a gene: 11. CDR3 length: 16 residues. The CDR3 DNA follows: TGTGCCAGCAGTTTAAGGGGAGACAGGGAGGCCCAGCCCCAGCATTTT. Protein sequence: CASSLRGDREAQPQHF.

This sequence joins TRBV9 and TRBJ2-7; TRBD2 aligns across 9 bases. Germline V gene data show CDR1 as SGDLS and CDR2 as YYNGEE. J lost 3 bases, V lost 3 bases, and 10 bases had no gene match. There are 16 residues in the CDR3. The CDR3 DNA reads as TGTGCCAGCAGCGAAACCGGGACTAGCCGATACTACGAGCAGTACTTC. Protein sequence: CASSETGTSRYYEQYF.

Only one count was recorded for this clone. V is TRBV6-5 and J is TRBJ2-5; 7 bases align to TRBD2. Trimming at V came to 2 bases and at J to 1 base, leaving 4 bases not matched to a gene. This CDR3 spans 15 amino acids. Germline V gene sequence: CDR1 MNHEY, CDR2 SVGAGI. Written as DNA, the CDR3 is TGTGCCAGCAGTTACGGCGGGAGCTTCCAAGAGACCCAGTACTTC. Residues: CASSYGGSFQETQYF.

The chain carries TRBV7-9 and TRBJ2-7; 8 bases fit TRBD1. The CDR3 totals 14 residues. Germline CDR1 is SEHNR and CDR2 is FQNEAQ (reference sequence). V shed 2 bases and J 3 bases; nucleotides not matched to a gene: 3. The CDR3 loop reads CASSLWTGRYEQYF. CDR3 nucleotides: TGTGCCAGCAGCTTATGGACAGGGCGCTACGAGCAGTACTTC. Together with reference TRBV7-9 and TRBJ2-7, the CDR3 gives the full variable domain: DTGVSQNPRHKITKRGQNVTFRCDPISEHNRLYWYRQTLGQGPEFLTYFQNEAQLEKSRLLSDRFSAERPKGSFSTLEIQRTEQGDSAMYLCASSLWTGRYEQYFGPGTRLTVT.

This clone appeared a single time. Within the sample, other DNA sequences also encode this same CDR3. V gene TRBV5-4 combines with J gene TRBJ2-2, with 10 bases identical to TRBD1. Germline V lookup: CDR1 SGHNT, CDR2 YYREEE (reference sequence). V shed 0 bases, J shed 5 bases, and the junction held 1 base outside the gene matches. The CDR3 has 15 amino acids. The CDR3 coding sequence is TGTGCCAGCAGCTTGGGACAGGGGGCGACCGGGGAGCTGTTTTTT. It translates to CASSLGQGATGELFF.

V usage is TRBV5-4 and J usage is TRBJ2-3, with 7 bases lining up with TRBD2. The CDR3 sequence is 14 residues long. With V trimmed by 0 bases and J by 4 bases, 2 bases remained unmatched. Germline assignment: CDR1 SGHNT and CDR2 YYREEE (reference sequence). DNA of the CDR3: TGTGCCAGCAGCTTGGCTAGCGGCCCAGATACGCAGTATTTT. It codes for CASSLASGPDTQYF.

The DNA of the CDR3 is TGTGCCAGCTCACCGGGACAGGGGGCGATTGAGCAGTACTTC. Protein: CASSPGQGAIEQYF. This rearrangement joins TRBV18 to TRBJ2-7; 12 bases match TRBD1. V lost 3 bases and J lost 7; bases outside the gene matches: 4. Germline loops: CDR1 KGHSH, CDR2 LQKENI. The length of the CDR3 is 14 residues.

V and J are TRBV21-1 and TRBJ2-7; TRBD1, the table's D call, was not compared with the DNA. TRBV21-1 is labeled a pseudogene. This CDR3 spans 14 amino acids. Here the CDR3 reads CASSNRDRAYEQYF. Written as DNA, the CDR3 is TGTGCCAGCAGCAACCGGGACAGAGCCTACGAGCAGTACTTC.

The genes are TRBV19 and TRBJ2-3; 9 nucleotides line up with TRBD2. The J segment lost 1 base and the V segment lost 2 bases, leaving 4 bases of the junction unmatched. CDR3 size: 16 residues. In germline, CDR1 is LNHDA, CDR2 SQIVND (reference sequence). The DNA of the CDR3 is TGTGCCAGTAGTATATATAGCGGGAGACGCACAGATACGCAGTATTTT. It translates to CASSIYSGRRTDTQYF. The full variable domain, completed using reference TRBV19 and TRBJ2-3, is DGGITQSPKYLFRKEGQNVTLSCEQNLNHDAMYWYRQDPGQGLRLIYYSQIVNDFQKGDIAEGYSVSREKKESFPLTVTSAQKNPTAFYLCASSIYSGRRTDTQYFGPGTRLTVL.

The chain uses TRBV5-6 and TRBJ2-5, with TRBD2 as a possible D gene (6 bases). V lost 9 bases to trimming and J lost 3 bases, with 18 bases between them. The CDR3 runs to 14 residues. Germline V CDR1 and CDR2: SGHDT, YYEEEE. CDR3 sequence reads: CAKRENGGEETQYF. CDR3 coding DNA: TGTGCCAAACGAGAGAACGGGGGAGAAGAGACCCAGTACTTC.

This rearrangement joins TRBV29-1 to TRBJ2-1, with TRBD1 identical over 11 bases. Germline trimming cut 0 bases from V and 7 bases from J; bases unmatched to any gene: 8. The CDR3 spans 16 residues. Germline CDR1 and CDR2: SQVTM and ANQGSEA. The CDR3 region has the DNA TGCAGCGTTGAAGAAGTTGGGGGACAGGGGGGAAATGAGCAGTTCTTC. It is translated as CSVEEVGGQGGNEQFF.

The rearrangement links TRBV19 to TRBJ1-2, with D maybe TRBD1 (6 bases). Germline assignment: CDR1 LNHDA and CDR2 SQIVND (reference sequence). This CDR3 has 15 residues. V lost 9 bases and J 5 bases, leaving 22 bases between the germline ends. The DNA for the CDR3 is TGTGCCAGCAGACAGGTTGGGATCTCTCGGTATGGCTACACCTTC. This gives the protein CASRQVGISRYGYTF.

The chain is built from TRBV2 and TRBJ2-5; no clear D gene. Germline CDR1 and CDR2: SNHLY and FYNNEI. The CDR3 runs 13 residues. Trimming removed 5 bases from V and 5 bases from J, with 12 bases in between. DNA for the CDR3: TGTGCCAGCAGTCCTGATTTTCGGGAGACCCAGTACTTC. It translates to CASSPDFRETQYF.

The rearrangement links TRBV19 to TRBJ2-3; the D gene is possibly TRBD2 (6 bases). The ends were cut back, 7 bases at V and 1 base at J, with 12 bases in the middle. The CDR3 spans 14 residues. Germline lookup yields CDR1 LNHDA and CDR2 SQIVND (reference sequence). This CDR3 is CASTSVQGTDTQYF. The CDR3 DNA reads TGTGCCAGTACTAGCGTGCAGGGCACAGATACGCAGTATTTT. Combining the CDR3 with reference TRBV19 and TRBJ2-3 gives the whole variable domain DGGITQSPKYLFRKEGQNVTLSCEQNLNHDAMYWYRQDPGQGLRLIYYSQIVNDFQKGDIAEGYSVSREKKESFPLTVTSAQKNPTAFYLCASTSVQGTDTQYFGPGTRLTVL.